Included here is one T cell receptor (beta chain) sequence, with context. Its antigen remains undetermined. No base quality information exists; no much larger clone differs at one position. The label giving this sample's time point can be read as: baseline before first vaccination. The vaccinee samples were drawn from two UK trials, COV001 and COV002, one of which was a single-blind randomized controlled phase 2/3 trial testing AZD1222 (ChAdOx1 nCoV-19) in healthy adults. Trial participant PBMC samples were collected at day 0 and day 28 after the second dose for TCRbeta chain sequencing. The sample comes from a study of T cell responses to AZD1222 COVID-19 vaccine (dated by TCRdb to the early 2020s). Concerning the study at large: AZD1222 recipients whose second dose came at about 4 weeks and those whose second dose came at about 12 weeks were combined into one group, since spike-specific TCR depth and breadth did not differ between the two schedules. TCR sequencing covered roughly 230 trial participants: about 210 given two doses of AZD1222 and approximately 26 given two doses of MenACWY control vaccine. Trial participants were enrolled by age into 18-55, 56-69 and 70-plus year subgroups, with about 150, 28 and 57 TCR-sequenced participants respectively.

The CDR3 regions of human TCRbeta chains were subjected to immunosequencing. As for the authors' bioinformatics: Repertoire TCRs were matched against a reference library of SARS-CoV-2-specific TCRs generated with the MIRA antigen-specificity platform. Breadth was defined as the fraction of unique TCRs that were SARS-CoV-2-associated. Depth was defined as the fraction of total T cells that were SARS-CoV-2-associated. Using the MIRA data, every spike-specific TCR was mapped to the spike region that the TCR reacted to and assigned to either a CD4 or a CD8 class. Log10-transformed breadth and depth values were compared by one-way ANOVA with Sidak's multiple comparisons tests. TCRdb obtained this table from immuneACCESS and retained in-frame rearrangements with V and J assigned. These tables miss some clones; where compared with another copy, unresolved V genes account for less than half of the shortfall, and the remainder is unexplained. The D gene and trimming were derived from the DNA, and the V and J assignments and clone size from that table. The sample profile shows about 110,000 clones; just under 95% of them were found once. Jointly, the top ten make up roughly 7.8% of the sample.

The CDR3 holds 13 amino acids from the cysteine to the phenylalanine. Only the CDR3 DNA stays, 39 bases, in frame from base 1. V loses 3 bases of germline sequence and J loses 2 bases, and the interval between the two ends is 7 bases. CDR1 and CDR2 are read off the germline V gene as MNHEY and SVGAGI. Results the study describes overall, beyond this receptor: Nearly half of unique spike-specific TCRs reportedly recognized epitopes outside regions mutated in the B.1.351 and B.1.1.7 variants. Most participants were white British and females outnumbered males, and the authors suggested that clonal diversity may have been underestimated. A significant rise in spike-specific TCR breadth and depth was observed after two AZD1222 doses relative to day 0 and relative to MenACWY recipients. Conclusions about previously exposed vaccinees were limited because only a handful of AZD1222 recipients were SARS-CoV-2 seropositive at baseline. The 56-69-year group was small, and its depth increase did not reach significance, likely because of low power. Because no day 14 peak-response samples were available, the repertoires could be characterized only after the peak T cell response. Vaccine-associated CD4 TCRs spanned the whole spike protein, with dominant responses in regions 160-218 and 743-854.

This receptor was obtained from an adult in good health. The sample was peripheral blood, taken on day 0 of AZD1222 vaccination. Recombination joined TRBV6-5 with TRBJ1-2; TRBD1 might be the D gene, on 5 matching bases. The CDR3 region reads CASSYSGNYGYTF. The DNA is TGTGCCAGCAGTTATTCAGGGAACTATGGCTACACCTTC.